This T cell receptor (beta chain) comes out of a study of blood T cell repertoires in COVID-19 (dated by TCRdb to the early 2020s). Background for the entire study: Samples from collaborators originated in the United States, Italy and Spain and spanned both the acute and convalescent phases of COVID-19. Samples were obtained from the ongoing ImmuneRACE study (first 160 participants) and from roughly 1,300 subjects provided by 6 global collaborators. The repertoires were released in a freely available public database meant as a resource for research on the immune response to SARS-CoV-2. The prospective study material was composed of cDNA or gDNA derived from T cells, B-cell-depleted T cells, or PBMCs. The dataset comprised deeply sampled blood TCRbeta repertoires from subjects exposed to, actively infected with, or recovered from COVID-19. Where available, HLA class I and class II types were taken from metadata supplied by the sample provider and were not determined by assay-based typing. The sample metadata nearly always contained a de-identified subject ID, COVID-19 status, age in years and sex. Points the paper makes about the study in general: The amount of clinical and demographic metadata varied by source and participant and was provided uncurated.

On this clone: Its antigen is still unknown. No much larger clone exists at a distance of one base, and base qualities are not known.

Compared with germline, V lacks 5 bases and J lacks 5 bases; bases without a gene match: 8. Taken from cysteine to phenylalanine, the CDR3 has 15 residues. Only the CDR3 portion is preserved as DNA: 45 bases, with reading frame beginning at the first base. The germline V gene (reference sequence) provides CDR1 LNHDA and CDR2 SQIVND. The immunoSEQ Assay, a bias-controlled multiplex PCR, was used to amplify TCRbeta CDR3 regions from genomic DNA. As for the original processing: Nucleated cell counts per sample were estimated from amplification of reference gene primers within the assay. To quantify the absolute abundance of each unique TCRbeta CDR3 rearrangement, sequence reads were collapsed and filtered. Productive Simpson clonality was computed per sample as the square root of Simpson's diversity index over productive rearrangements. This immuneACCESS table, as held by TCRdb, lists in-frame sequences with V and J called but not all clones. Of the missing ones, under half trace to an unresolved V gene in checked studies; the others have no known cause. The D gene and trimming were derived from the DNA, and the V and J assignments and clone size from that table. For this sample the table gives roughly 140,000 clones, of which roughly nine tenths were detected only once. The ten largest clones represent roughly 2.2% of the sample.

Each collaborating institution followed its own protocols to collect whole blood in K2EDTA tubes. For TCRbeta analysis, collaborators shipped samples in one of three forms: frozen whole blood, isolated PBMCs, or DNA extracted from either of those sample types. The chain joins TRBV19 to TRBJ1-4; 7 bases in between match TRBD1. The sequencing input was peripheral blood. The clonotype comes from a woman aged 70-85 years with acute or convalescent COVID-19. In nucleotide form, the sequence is TGTGCCAGTAGTCCTTGGGACAGAAGGAATGAAAAACTGTTTTTT. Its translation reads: CASSPWDRRNEKLFF.